This TCR beta chain comes out of a study of regulatory T cells in long-lasting Graves disease. Time point described: newly diagnosed GD, antithyroid drugs for less than 3 months. Making the TCR library involved RNA that had been extracted from PBMCs. This CDR3 has 15 amino acids. CDR1 is SGHTA and CDR2 is FQGTGA in the germline V gene. V was trimmed by 0 bases and J by 2 bases, leaving 10 bases between them. CDR3 regions were amplified by Arm-PCR using iRepertoire HTBI primers to build TCR beta libraries. TCRdb independently ran MiXCR on the multiplex PCR reads; one entry per CDR3 protein. The data hold roughly 400,000 distinct CDR3 sequences, with less than 20% observed a single time. This clonotype was recorded at least ten times. Its antigen remains unidentified. The study's findings and limits: Newly diagnosed Graves' patients had higher TCR diversity than persistent ones.

Another study also made use of these data, one on T cells in Graves' hyperthyroidism and ophthalmopathy. That publication notes: Newly diagnosed patients aged 18 to 65 had hyperthyroidism of under 2 months' duration. Expanded thyroid clonotypes (above 0.001) were mostly also found in blood.

This receptor was obtained from a woman aged 18-30 years with Graves disease. The chain recombines TRBV7-3 with TRBJ1-1; the D gene is possibly TRBD1 (5 bases). The sequenced sample was peripheral blood mononuclear cells (PBMCs), obtained at new diagnosis, from a patient treated with antithyroid drugs. The CDR3 DNA reads TGTGCCAGCAGCTTAACCGAGGGGCCAAACACTGAAGCTTTCTTT. This translates into CASSLTEGPNTEAFF.